Listed here are 22 T cell receptor beta chains from one sample, sequenced in a study of blood T cell repertoires in COVID-19. Some clones are missing from TCRdb's copy, which holds only in-frame ones; the method was immunoSEQ multiplex PCR. The repertoire includes under 200,000 clones, approximately 90% of them detected once, and 0.99% sits in the top ten. The sample was peripheral blood. These receptors were collected from a man between 18 and 29 years old with acute or convalescent COVID-19.

The chain combines TRBV7-3 with TRBJ2-7; TRBD2 matches at 11 bases. The CDR3 is 15 residues long. In germline, CDR1 is SGHTA, CDR2 FQGTGA. V lost 3 bases to trimming and J lost 2 bases; unmatched junction nucleotides: 3. For the CDR3, the DNA is TGTGCCAGCAGCTTGAGACTAGCGGGACCCTACGAGCAGTACTTC. Residues: CASSLRLAGPYEQYF.

The V call is TRBV5-1, the J call TRBJ1-1; the D is unclear. The length of the CDR3 is 14 residues. Trimming took 0 bases from V and 3 from J, leaving 9 bases between them. The germline CDR1 and CDR2 sequences are SGHRS and YFSETQ. The CDR3 spells CASSLVDFYTEAFF. CDR3 in DNA: TGCGCCAGCAGCTTGGTGGACTTCTACACTGAAGCTTTCTTT.

This chain links TRBV7-3 with TRBJ2-3; 8 nucleotides match TRBD2. This CDR3 is 15 amino acids long. The V gene's germline CDR1 is SGHTA and CDR2 FQGTGA. V was pared by 6 bases and J by 5 bases, with 10 bases of the junction left unmatched. CDR3 nucleotides: TGTGCCAGCAGTGAGGCGGGGACTAGTGGAGATACGCAGTATTTT. Protein sequence: CASSEAGTSGDTQYF.

The chain links TRBV2 to TRBJ1-5, with a weak D call TRBD1 (5 bases). The V and J ends lost 4 bases and 0 bases respectively, with 10 bases between them. This CDR3 is built from 15 residues. CDR1 is SNHLY and CDR2 is FYNNEI in the germline V gene. The CDR3 loop is CASSGGGYSNQPQHF. The CDR3 DNA reads as TGTGCCAGCAGTGGGGGGGGGTATAGCAATCAGCCCCAGCATTTT.

This clone was found once. The chain recombines TRBV6-5 with TRBJ1-6; 7 positions match TRBD1. Germline V lookup: CDR1 MNHEY, CDR2 SVGAGI. The CDR3 covers 13 residues. Trimming cost V 10 bases and J 6 bases; bases outside gene matches: 6. The CDR3 loop reads CATADRANSPLHF. In DNA form, the CDR3 reads TGTGCCACCGCTGACAGGGCTAATTCACCCCTCCACTTT.

This chain joins TRBV19 and TRBJ1-2; D is uncertain. Germline V gives CDR1 LNHDA, CDR2 SQIVND (reference sequence). The CDR3 contains 13 residues. Trimming took off 6 bases at V and 8 bases at J, with 16 bases between the two ends. The CDR3 DNA is TGTGCCAGTAGGAGTCCTAGGCCAGAGGGCTACACCTTC. The encoded protein is CASRSPRPEGYTF.

This chain uses TRBV6-6 with TRBJ1-1, with TRBD1 matching over 9 bases. Looked up from germline, CDR1 is MNHNY and CDR2 is SVGAGI (reference sequence). This CDR3 region has 16 residues. V lost 5 bases and J lost 6; bases outside the gene matches: 13. The CDR3 region is CASSRPTRQGGAEAFF. The CDR3 DNA reads as TGTGCCAGCAGTCGACCAACTCGACAGGGGGGGGCTGAAGCTTTCTTT.

The chain joins TRBV30 to TRBJ1-5; 10 nucleotides match TRBD1. Per germline, CDR1 GTSNPN and CDR2 SVGIG (reference sequence). V was clipped by 1 base and J by 4 bases; unmatched bases: 1. The CDR3 loop spans 14 amino acids. CDR3 residues: CAWSGTGGNQPQHF. The CDR3, as DNA: TGTGCCTGGAGTGGGACAGGGGGAAATCAGCCCCAGCATTTT.

This clone was recorded a few times. CDR3 protein: CASSDRGQLSGNTIYF. DNA for the CDR3: TGTGCCAGCAGTGACCGGGGACAGCTCTCTGGAAACACCATATATTTT. The chain is built from TRBV6-1 and TRBJ1-3; TRBD1 matches 7 bases. V lost 3 bases and J lost 0; bases outside the gene matches: 5. Germline CDR1 and CDR2: MNHNS and SASEGT. The CDR3 totals 16 residues.

This clone has only one observation. This chain joins TRBV5-1 and TRBJ1-1; D ambiguous. Germline V lookup: CDR1 SGHRS, CDR2 YFSETQ. The CDR3 covers 14 residues. V gave up 5 bases and J gave up 1 base, with 12 bases separating them. CDR3 residues: CASRIVLQNTEAFF. CDR3 nucleotides: TGCGCCAGCAGAATTGTATTACAGAACACTGAAGCTTTCTTT.

The chain has TRBV11-3 and TRBJ1-5, with 9 bases identical to TRBD1. This CDR3 has 16 residues. J lost 5 bases, V lost 5 bases, and 10 bases had no gene match. Germline assignment: CDR1 SGHNT and CDR2 YENEEA. CDR3 sequence reads: CASSRKVTGGHQPQHF. The DNA for the CDR3 is TGTGCCAGCAGCCGCAAGGTGACAGGGGGGCATCAGCCCCAGCATTTT.

This chain joins TRBV5-1 and TRBJ1-3; D gene uncertain. Germline-derived CDR1 and CDR2 are SGHRS and YFSETQ. This CDR3 spans 15 amino acids. The germline V and J ends were trimmed by 4 bases and 1 base, with 12 bases remaining between them. CDR3 sequence reads: CASSSFPGSGNTIYF. CDR3 sequence (DNA): TGCGCCAGCAGCAGCTTCCCTGGTTCTGGAAACACCATATATTTT.

This clone has only one observation. The chain recombines TRBV12-5 with TRBJ2-1, with 8 bases fitting TRBD2. The CDR3 is made up of 15 amino acids. The V gene end was trimmed by 8 bases and the J gene end by 2 bases; junction bases not matched to a gene: 8. Germline CDR1 and CDR2: LGHNT and FRNRAP. The CDR3 nucleotides are TGTGCTAGTACCAGAAGCGGGGGAGCCTACAATGAGCAGTTCTTC. This sequence encodes CASTRSGGAYNEQFF.

J is TRBJ2-7 and V is TRBV4-1; weak D call: TRBD1 (6 bases). Deletions cut 3 bases from V and 6 bases from J, with 18 bases between. The CDR3 has 15 residues. The V gene's germline CDR1 is MGHRA and CDR2 YSYEKL. The CDR3 nucleotides read TGCGCCAGCAGCCAGAGCCATTCAGGGGAATCCGAGCAGTACTTC. Translated, it gives CASSQSHSGESEQYF.

This clone has a handful of counts. V usage is TRBV12-3 or TRBV12-4 and J usage is TRBJ1-5, with D possibly matching TRBD1 (5 bases). V was clipped by 6 bases and J by 2 bases, with 8 bases between them. The CDR3 spans 13 residues. DNA for the CDR3: TGTGCCAGCAGCAGGGTTGGCAATCAGCCCCAGCATTTT. This translates into CASSRVGNQPQHF.

The chain recombines TRBV3-1 (or the pseudogene TRBV3-2) with TRBJ1-2, with D unresolved. The CDR3 is made up of 13 amino acids. Deletions cut 1 base from V and 5 bases from J, with 8 bases between. Germline lookup yields CDR1 LGHDT and CDR2 YNNKEL (reference sequence). The CDR3 spells CASSQVNAYGYTF. As DNA, the CDR3 is TGTGCCAGCAGCCAAGTTAACGCGTATGGCTACACCTTC.

The chain carries TRBV28 and TRBJ1-4; D is unresolved. The CDR3 runs to 13 residues. Trimming removed 5 bases from V and 8 bases from J, with 12 bases in between. Per the germline V gene, CDR1 is MDHEN and CDR2 is SYDVKM. This CDR3 is CASSHEEAEKLFF. The DNA of the CDR3 is TGTGCCAGCAGTCATGAGGAGGCAGAAAAACTGTTTTTT. The full variable domain, its missing parts supplied by reference TRBV28 and TRBJ1-4, is DVKVTQSSRYLVKRTGEKVFLECVQDMDHENMFWYRQDPGLGLRLIYFSYDVKMKEKGDIPEGYSVSREKKERFSLILESASTNQTSMYLCASSHEEAEKLFFGSGTQLSVL.

Written as DNA, the CDR3 is TGCAGCGCTCTAGGTACAGGGATTTCAGATACGCAGTATTTT. Amino acid sequence: CSALGTGISDTQYF. The chain recombines TRBV29-1 with TRBJ2-3, with a tentative D call TRBD1 (6 bases). The V end was cut by 7 bases, the J end by 4 bases, with 18 bases between. This CDR3 is 14 amino acids long. The germline V gene encodes CDR1 SQVTM and CDR2 ANQGSEA.

This clone was seen once. The CDR3 protein is CASSPRTDYGYTF. CDR3 in DNA: TGTGCCAGCAGTCCTCGGACAGACTATGGCTACACCTTC. The chain recombines TRBV3-1 (or the pseudogene TRBV3-2) with TRBJ1-2; D may be TRBD1 (6 bases). V dropped 6 bases and J dropped 3 bases, with 11 bases sitting between them. Per the germline V gene, CDR1 is LGHDT and CDR2 is YNNKEL (reference sequence). CDR3 length equals 13 residues.

J is TRBJ1-3 and V is TRBV28, with a possible D match to TRBD1 (6 bases). Trimming cost V 8 bases and J 8 bases, with 10 bases left between them. This CDR3 has 11 amino acids. CDR1 and CDR2 (germline): MDHEN, SYDVKM. This CDR3 is CASSRTDTIYF. CDR3 coding DNA: TGTGCCAGCTCCCGGACAGACACCATATATTTT.

Of note for this clone: Its ends do not fully match the called genes, so a read error is possible. The chain has TRBV24-1 and TRBJ2-3; 8 bases fit TRBD1. In germline, CDR1 is KGHDR, CDR2 SFDVKD. The CDR3 covers 15 residues. The CDR3 DNA follows: TGTGCCACCAGTGATACCCGGACAGGGACAGGTACGCAGTATTTT. The encoded protein is CATSDTRTGTGTQYF.

The rearrangement uses TRBV27 and TRBJ2-1; 7 positions match TRBD2. The CDR3 totals 15 residues. The germline CDR1 and CDR2 sequences are MNHEY and SMNVEV (reference sequence). The V and J ends lost 3 bases and 1 base, in that order; junction bases with no gene match: 3. CDR3 in DNA: TGTGCCAGCAGTTTCGAGGGAGGGTCCTACAATGAGCAGTTCTTC. Its protein is CASSFEGGSYNEQFF.